This note documents a single T cell receptor beta chain sequence. This sample is drawn from a study of cytomegalovirus exposure and HLA in healthy donors. This CDR3 has 14 residues. Per the germline V gene, CDR1 is SGHRS and CDR2 is YFSETQ. V was clipped by 4 bases and J by 4 bases, with 14 bases between them. Amplification used 60 Vbeta primers and 13 Jbeta primers. Original data processing: Roughly 12 million of roughly 81 million unique TCR beta chains were shared, per a later count. The table came from immunoSEQ multiplex PCR; TCRdb's copy has only in-frame clones and leaves some out. Clone size and V and J calls were adopted from that table, with D and trimming inferred from the DNA. The sample carries some 150,000 clones, less than 80% recorded once.

The clonotype originates from a man aged 50 to 59 in good health and CMV-seropositive. This chain uses TRBV5-1 with TRBJ1-1, with D perhaps matching TRBD1 (5 bases). The sequencing sample was made of PBMCs. CDR3 loop: CASSLGGVSTEAFF. The DNA of the CDR3 is TGCGCCAGCAGCCTGGGGGGGGTGTCCACTGAAGCTTTCTTT. The full variable domain, rest sourced from reference TRBV5-1 and TRBJ1-1, is KAGVTQTPRYLIKTRGQQVTLSCSPISGHRSVSWYQQTPGQGLQFLFEYFSETQRNKGNFPGRFSGRQFSNSRSEMNVSTLELGDSALYLCASSLGGVSTEAFFGQGTRLTVV.